The T cell receptor beta chain described here comes from a study of OX40 agonist ivuxolimab in advanced cancers. In the study overall: Ivuxolimab doses were 0.01, 0.1, 0.3, 1.5, 3 or 10 mg/kg every 2 weeks.

Profiled with immunoSEQ multiplex PCR; TCRdb holds only in-frame clones, not every one. The data contain about 28,000 clones, 86% of them seen just once; the ten biggest clones take up 28%. The investigators sampled blood at baseline, at cycle 4 day 1, and at cycle 7 day 1. Regarding the study as a whole: Both blood CD4+ and CD8+ T cells showed clonal growth by week 6 at 0.1 to 3.0 mg/kg.

With regard to this clone: Its cognate antigen is unknown.

Sequenced here: CD4+ or CD8+ T cells sorted from blood, sampled in a trial of the OX40 agonist ivuxolimab. This clonotype was obtained from an adult with an advanced solid tumor such as melanoma, head and neck, liver or kidney cancer.

The CDR3 is CASSLTAAGEEGYTF. Here the CDR3 DNA reads TGTGCCAGCAGCTTAACGGCCGCAGGGGAGGAGGGCTACACCTTC. The chain joins TRBV11-3 to TRBJ1-2, with D possibly matching TRBD1 (6 bases). CDR3 length: 15 residues. V lost 2 bases and J lost 8, with 18 bases in between. Germline-derived CDR1 and CDR2 are SGHNT and YENEEA.